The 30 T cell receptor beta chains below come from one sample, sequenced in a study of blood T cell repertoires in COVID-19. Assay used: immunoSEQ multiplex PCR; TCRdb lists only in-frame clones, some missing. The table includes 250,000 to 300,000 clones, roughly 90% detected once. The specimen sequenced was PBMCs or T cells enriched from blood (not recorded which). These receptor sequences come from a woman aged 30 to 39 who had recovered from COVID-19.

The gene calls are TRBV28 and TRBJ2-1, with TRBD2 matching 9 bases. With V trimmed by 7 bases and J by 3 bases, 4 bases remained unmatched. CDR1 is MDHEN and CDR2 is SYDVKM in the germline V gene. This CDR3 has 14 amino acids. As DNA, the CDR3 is TGTGCCAGCATTCTGACTAGCGGCTACAATGAGCAGTTCTTC. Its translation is CASILTSGYNEQFF. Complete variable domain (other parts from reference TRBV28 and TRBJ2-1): DVKVTQSSRYLVKRTGEKVFLECVQDMDHENMFWYRQDPGLGLRLIYFSYDVKMKEKGDIPEGYSVSREKKERFSLILESASTNQTSMYLCASILTSGYNEQFFGPGTRLTVL.

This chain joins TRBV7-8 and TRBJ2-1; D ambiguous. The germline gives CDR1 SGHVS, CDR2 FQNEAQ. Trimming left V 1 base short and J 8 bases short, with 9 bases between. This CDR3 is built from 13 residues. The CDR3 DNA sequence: TGTGCCAGCAGCTTAGGCGTATACGATGAGCAGTTCTTC. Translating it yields CASSLGVYDEQFF.

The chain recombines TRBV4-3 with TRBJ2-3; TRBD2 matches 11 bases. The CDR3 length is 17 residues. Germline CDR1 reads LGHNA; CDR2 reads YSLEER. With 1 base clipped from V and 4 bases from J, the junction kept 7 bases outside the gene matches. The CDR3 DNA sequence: TGCGCCAGCAGCCAAGTTCTTAGCGGGAGGGCCCCAGATACGCAGTATTTT. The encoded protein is CASSQVLSGRAPDTQYF.

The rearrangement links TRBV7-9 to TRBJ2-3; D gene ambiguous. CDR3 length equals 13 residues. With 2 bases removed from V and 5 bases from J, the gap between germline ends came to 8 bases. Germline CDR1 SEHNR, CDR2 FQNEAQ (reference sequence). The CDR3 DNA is TGTGCCAGCAGCTTACCACAGCTAGATACGCAGTATTTT. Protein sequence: CASSLPQLDTQYF.

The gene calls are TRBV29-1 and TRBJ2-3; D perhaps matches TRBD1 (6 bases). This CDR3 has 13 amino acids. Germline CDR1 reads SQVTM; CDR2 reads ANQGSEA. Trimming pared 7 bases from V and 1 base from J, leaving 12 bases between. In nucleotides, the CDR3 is TGCAGCGCCAGGGGTAGCGGCACAGATACGCAGTATTTT. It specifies CSARGSGTDTQYF.

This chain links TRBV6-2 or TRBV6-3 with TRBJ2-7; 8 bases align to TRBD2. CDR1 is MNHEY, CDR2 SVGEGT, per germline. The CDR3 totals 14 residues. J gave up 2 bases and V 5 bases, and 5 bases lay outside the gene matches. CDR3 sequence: CASSPTSGPYEQYF. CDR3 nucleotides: TGTGCCAGCAGTCCCACTAGCGGACCCTACGAGCAGTACTTC.

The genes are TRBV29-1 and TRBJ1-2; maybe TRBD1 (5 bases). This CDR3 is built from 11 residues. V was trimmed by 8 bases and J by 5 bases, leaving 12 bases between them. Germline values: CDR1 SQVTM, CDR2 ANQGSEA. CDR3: CSYTGGYGYTF. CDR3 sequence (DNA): TGCAGCTATACAGGAGGGTATGGCTACACCTTC. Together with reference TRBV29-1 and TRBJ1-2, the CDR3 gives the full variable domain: SAVISQKPSRDICQRGTSLTIQCQVDSQVTMMFWYRQQPGQSLTLIATANQGSEATYESGFVIDKFPISRPNLTFSTLTVSNMSPEDSSIYLCSYTGGYGYTFGSGTRLTVV.

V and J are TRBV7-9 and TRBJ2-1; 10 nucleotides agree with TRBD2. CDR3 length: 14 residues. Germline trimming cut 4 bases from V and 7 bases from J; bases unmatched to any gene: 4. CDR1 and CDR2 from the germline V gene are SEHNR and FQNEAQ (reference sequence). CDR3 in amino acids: CASSSLAGVNEQFF. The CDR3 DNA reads TGTGCCAGCAGCTCTCTAGCGGGAGTTAATGAGCAGTTCTTC.

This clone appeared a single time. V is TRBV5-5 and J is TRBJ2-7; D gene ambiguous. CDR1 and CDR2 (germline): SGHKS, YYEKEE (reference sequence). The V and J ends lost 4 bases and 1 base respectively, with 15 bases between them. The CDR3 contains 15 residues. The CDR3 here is CASSPTGFYSYEQYF. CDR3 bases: TGTGCCAGCAGCCCAACCGGGTTTTATTCCTACGAGCAGTACTTC.

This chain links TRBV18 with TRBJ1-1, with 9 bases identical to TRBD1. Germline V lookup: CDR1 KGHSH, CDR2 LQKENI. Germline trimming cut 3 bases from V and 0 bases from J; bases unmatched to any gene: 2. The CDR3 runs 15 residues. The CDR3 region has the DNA TGTGCCAGCTCACCTGGACAGGGGATGAACACTGAAGCTTTCTTT. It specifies CASSPGQGMNTEAFF. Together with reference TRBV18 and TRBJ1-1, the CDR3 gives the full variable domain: NAGVMQNPRHLVRRRGQEARLRCSPMKGHSHVYWYRQLPEEGLKFMVYLQKENIIDESGMPKERFSAEFPKEGPSILRIQQVVRGDSAAYFCASSPGQGMNTEAFFGQGTRLTVV.

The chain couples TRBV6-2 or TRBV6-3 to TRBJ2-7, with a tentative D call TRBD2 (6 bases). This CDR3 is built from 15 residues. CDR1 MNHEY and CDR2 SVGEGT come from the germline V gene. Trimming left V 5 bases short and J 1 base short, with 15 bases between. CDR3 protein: CASSLPPGVSYEQYF. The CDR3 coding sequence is TGTGCCAGCAGTCTTCCCCCGGGAGTGTCCTACGAGCAGTACTTC.

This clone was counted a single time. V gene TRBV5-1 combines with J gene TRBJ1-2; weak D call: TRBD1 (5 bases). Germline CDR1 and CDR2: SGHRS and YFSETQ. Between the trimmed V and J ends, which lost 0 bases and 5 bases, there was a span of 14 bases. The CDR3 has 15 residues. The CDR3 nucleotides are TGCGCCAGCAGCTTGGGGGGACTTGGGGTTTATGGCTACACCTTC. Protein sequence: CASSLGGLGVYGYTF. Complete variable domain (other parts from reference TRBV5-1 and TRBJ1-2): KAGVTQTPRYLIKTRGQQVTLSCSPISGHRSVSWYQQTPGQGLQFLFEYFSETQRNKGNFPGRFSGRQFSNSRSEMNVSTLELGDSALYLCASSLGGLGVYGYTFGSGTRLTVV.

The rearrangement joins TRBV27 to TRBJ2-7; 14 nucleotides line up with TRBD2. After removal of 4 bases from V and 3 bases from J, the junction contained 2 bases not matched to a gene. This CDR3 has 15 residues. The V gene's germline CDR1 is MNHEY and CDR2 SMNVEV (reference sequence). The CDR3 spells CASSSGLAGVYEQYF. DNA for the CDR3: TGTGCCAGCAGTTCGGGACTAGCGGGAGTCTACGAGCAGTACTTC.

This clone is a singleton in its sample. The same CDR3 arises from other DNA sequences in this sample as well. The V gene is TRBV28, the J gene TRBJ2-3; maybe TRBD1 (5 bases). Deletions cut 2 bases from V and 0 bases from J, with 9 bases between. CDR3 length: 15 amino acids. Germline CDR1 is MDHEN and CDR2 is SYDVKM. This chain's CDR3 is CASSLPSGSTDTQYF. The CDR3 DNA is TGTGCCAGCAGTTTACCCTCAGGGAGCACAGATACGCAGTATTTT.

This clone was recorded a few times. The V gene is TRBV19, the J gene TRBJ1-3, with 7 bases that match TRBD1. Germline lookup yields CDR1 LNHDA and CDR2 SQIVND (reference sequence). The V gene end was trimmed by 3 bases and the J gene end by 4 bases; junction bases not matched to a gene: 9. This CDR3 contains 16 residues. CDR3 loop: CASSMGTTGVGNTIYF. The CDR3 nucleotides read TGTGCCAGTAGTATGGGGACCACAGGGGTCGGAAACACCATATATTTT.

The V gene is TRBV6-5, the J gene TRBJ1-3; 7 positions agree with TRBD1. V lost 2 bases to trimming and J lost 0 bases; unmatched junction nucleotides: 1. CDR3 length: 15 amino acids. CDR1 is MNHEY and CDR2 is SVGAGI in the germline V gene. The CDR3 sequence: CASSYRGPSGNTIYF. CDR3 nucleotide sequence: TGTGCCAGCAGTTACAGGGGGCCCTCTGGAAACACCATATATTTT.

CDR3 DNA sequence: TGTGCCAGTAGTCAATTTAGCAATCAGCCCCAGCATTTT. Translating it yields CASSQFSNQPQHF. The chain is built from TRBV19 and TRBJ1-5; D not resolved. Germline V gives CDR1 LNHDA, CDR2 SQIVND (reference sequence). The length of the CDR3 is 13 residues. The V and J ends lost 5 bases and 0 bases respectively, with 5 bases between them.

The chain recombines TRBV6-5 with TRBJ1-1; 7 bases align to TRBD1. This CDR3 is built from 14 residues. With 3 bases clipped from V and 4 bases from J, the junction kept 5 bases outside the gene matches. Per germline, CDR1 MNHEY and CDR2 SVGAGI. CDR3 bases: TGTGCCAGCAGTTATCCCTCAGGGGGCACTGAAGCTTTCTTT. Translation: CASSYPSGGTEAFF.

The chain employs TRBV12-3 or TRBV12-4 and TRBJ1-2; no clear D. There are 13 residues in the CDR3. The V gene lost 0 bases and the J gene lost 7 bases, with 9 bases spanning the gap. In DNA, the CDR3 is TGTGCCAGCAGTTTAGCGCTGAGGGCTGGCTACACCTTC. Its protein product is CASSLALRAGYTF.

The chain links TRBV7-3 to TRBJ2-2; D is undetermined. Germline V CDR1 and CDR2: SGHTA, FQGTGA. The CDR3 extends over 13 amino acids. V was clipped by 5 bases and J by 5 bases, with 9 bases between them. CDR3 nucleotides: TGTGCCAGCAGCCAACATCAAACCGGGGAGCTGTTTTTT. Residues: CASSQHQTGELFF.

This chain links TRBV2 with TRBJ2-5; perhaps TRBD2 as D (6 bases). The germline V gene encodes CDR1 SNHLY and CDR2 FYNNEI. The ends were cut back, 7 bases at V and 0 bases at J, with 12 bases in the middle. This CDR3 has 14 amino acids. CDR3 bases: TGTGCCAGCAAGGAGGGACCTAACCAAGAGACCCAGTACTTC. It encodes CASKEGPNQETQYF.

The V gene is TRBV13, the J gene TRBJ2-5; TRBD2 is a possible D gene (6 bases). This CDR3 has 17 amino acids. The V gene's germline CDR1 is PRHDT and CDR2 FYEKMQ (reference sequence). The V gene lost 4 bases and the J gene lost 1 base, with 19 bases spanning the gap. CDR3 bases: TGTGCCAGCAGCTCAAGCGGGCTCGGGGGTTTCCAAGAGACCCAGTACTTC. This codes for CASSSSGLGGFQETQYF.

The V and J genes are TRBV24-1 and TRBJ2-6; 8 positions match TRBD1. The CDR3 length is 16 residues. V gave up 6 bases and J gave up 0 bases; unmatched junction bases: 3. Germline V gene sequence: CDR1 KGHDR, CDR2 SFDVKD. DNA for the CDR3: TGTGCCACCAGTCGGGGACAGGTCTCTGGGGCCAACGTCCTGACTTTC. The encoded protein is CATSRGQVSGANVLTF.

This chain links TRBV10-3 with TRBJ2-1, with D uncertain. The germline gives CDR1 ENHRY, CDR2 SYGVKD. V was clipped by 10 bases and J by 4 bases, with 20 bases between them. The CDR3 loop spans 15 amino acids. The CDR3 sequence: CATQKVTTGYNEQFF. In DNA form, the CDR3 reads TGTGCCACCCAAAAAGTTACTACCGGATACAATGAGCAGTTCTTC.

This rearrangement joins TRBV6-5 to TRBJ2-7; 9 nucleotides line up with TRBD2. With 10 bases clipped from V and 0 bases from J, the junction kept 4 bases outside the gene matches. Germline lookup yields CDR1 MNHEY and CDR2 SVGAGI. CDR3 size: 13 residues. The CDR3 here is CATRLADSYEQYF. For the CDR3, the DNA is TGTGCCACCCGACTAGCGGACTCCTACGAGCAGTACTTC.

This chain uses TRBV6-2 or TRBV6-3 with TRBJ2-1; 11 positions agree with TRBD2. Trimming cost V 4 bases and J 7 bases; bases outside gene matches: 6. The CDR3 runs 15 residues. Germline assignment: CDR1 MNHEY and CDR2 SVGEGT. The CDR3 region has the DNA TGTGCCAGCAGTTCTTCCAGGACTAGCGGGAATGAGCAGTTCTTC. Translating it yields CASSSSRTSGNEQFF.

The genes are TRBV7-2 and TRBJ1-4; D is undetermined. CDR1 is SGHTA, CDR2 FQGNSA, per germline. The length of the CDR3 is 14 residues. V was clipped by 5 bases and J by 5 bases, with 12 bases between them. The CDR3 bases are TGTGCCAGCAGCCCCGGACTGAGAAATGAAAAACTGTTTTTT. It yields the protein CASSPGLRNEKLFF.

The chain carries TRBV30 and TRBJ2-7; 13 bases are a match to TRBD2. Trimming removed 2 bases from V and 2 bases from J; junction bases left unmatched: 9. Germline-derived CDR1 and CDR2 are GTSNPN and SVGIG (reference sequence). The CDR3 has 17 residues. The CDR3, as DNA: TGTGCCTGGAGTTATTTCCGGACTAGCGGGAGCCCCTACGAGCAGTACTTC. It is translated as CAWSYFRTSGSPYEQYF. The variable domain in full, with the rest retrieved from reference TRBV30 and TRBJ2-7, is SQTIHQWPATLVQPVGSPLSLECTVEGTSNPNLYWYRQAAGRGLQLLFYSVGIGQISSEVPQNLSASRPQDRQFILSSKKLLLSDSGFYLCAWSYFRTSGSPYEQYFGPGTRLTVT.

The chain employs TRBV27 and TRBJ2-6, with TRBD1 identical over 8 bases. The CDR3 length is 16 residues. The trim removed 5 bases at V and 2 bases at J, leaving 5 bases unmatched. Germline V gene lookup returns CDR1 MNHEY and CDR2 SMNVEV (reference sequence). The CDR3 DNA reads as TGTGCCAGCAGTCCCCGGACAGGGCCTGGGGCCAACGTCCTGACTTTC. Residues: CASSPRTGPGANVLTF.

This CDR3 is CASSQLTSGSYNEQFF. The CDR3 nucleotides are TGCGCCAGCAGCCAATTGACTAGCGGGAGCTACAATGAGCAGTTCTTC. The chain is built from TRBV4-3 and TRBJ2-1; TRBD2 matches at 12 bases. With V trimmed by 2 bases and J by 3 bases, 2 bases remained unmatched. This CDR3 has 16 amino acids. Germline V lookup: CDR1 LGHNA, CDR2 YSLEER.